The 27 T cell receptor beta chains given below trace back to one sample, sequenced in a study of metastatic and nonmetastatic thyroid tumors (dated by TCRdb to 2019 to 2021). No treatment had been received by any patient before thyroid surgery. The protocol used for the library was PCR. The sequencer was an Illumina HiSeq 4000. TCRdb took the public reads, trimmed them with fastp at Q25, ran MiXCR for clone calling and kept in-frame beta chains. Here the sample has roughly 81,000 clones; around 9.2% occur a single time. Of the sample, roughly 10% is held by the ten largest clones. The sequenced sample consisted of blood. Source of these receptors: a female donor with papillary thyroid cancer or a benign thyroid nodule (not recorded which). Some clones in this sample may be carry-over from other donors' samples.

This clone was seen repeatedly, ten times or more. The J gene is TRBJ2-1, the V gene TRBV6-5; no definite D call. Germline assignment: CDR1 MNHEY and CDR2 SVGAGI. The CDR3 covers 16 residues. The V end lost 2 bases, the J end lost 0 bases, and 11 bases lay between the germline ends. CDR3 DNA sequence: TGTGCCAGCAGTTACGCTTTGTATAGCTCCTACAATGAGCAGTTCTTC. It translates to CASSYALYSSYNEQFF.

This clone has a count of ten or more. Other DNA variants within this sample encode the same CDR3. This chain joins TRBV27 and TRBJ2-1, with 7 bases aligning to TRBD1. The germline CDR1 and CDR2 sequences are MNHEY and SMNVEV (reference sequence). The CDR3 is 14 residues long. With 5 bases clipped from V and 5 bases from J, the junction kept 6 bases outside the gene matches. The CDR3 DNA reads as TGTGCCAGCAGTCGACAGGGCCTTGACAATGAGCAGTTCTTC. It translates to CASSRQGLDNEQFF.

Ten or more counts support this clone. This chain connects TRBV13 to TRBJ1-1; D possibly corresponds to TRBD1 (6 bases). Germline CDR1 and CDR2: PRHDT and FYEKMQ (reference sequence). Trimming removed 5 bases at V and 2 bases at J, with 12 bases between. This CDR3 is built from 14 residues. The CDR3 protein is CASSAEDSNTEAFF. The CDR3 region has the DNA TGTGCCAGCAGCGCCGAGGACAGCAACACTGAAGCTTTCTTT.

Of note for this clone: A read error may explain this, as a much larger clone is one base away. V and J are TRBV10-1 and TRBJ2-3; D remains ambiguous. Germline loops: CDR1 WNHNN, CDR2 SYGVQD (reference sequence). Trimming shortened V by 3 bases and J by 2 bases, and 9 bases separated the two germline ends. The CDR3 covers 14 residues. CDR3 sequence reads: CASSDQCPTDTQYF. The DNA of the CDR3 is TGCGCCAGCAGTGACCAGTGCCCCACAGATACGCAGTATTTT.

This clone has a count of ten or more. This rearrangement joins TRBV24-1 to TRBJ2-6; the D is unclear. This CDR3 spans 14 amino acids. Trimming left V 3 bases short and J 3 bases short, with 5 bases between. Germline V CDR1 and CDR2: KGHDR, SFDVKD. The CDR3 nucleotides are TGTGCCACCAGTGATCCTGGTGGGGCCAACGTCCTGACTTTC. Its protein product is CATSDPGGANVLTF.

The chain links TRBV20-1 to TRBJ2-5; tentatively, D is TRBD1 or TRBD2 (5 bases each). The CDR3 is made up of 11 amino acids. The germline V gene encodes CDR1 DFQATT and CDR2 SNEGSKA (reference sequence). The germline V and J ends were trimmed by 7 bases and 3 bases, with 9 bases remaining between them. The CDR3 coding sequence is TGCAGTGTGAGGGGAGAAGAGACCCAGTACTTC. Amino acids: CSVRGEETQYF.

This clone came up many times. V usage is TRBV5-1 and J usage is TRBJ2-1; possible D gene TRBD1, 5 bases. Per the germline V gene, CDR1 is SGHRS and CDR2 is YFSETQ. The CDR3 totals 14 residues. V lost 4 bases and J lost 0, with 8 bases in between. CDR3 sequence (DNA): TGCGCCAGCAGCCCACAGGTCTCCTACAATGAGCAGTTCTTC. Translation gives CASSPQVSYNEQFF.

Many counts were recorded for this clone. The chain carries TRBV30 and TRBJ2-7; perhaps TRBD2 as D (7 bases). The CDR3 is 12 amino acids. The germline gives CDR1 GTSNPN, CDR2 SVGIG (reference sequence). V lost 3 bases, J lost 6 bases, and 12 bases lay in between. CDR3 coding DNA: TGTGCCTGGAGGGGGGGAGGGGGCGAGCAGTACTTC. It codes for CAWRGGGGEQYF.

This clone came up many times. This rearrangement joins TRBV20-1 to TRBJ2-7; 7 bases map to TRBD1. Germline lookup yields CDR1 DFQATT and CDR2 SNEGSKA (reference sequence). The CDR3 length is 12 residues. With V trimmed by 5 bases and J by 4 bases, 5 bases remained unmatched. The CDR3 reads CSAWTGLYEQYF. CDR3 sequence (DNA): TGCAGTGCTTGGACAGGTTTATACGAGCAGTACTTC.

This clone occurred many times. Other DNA sequences within the sample encode an identical CDR3. The chain employs TRBV7-3 and TRBJ2-1; possible D gene TRBD1, 5 bases. Germline V lookup: CDR1 SGHTA, CDR2 FQGTGA. V shed 2 bases and J shed 2 bases, with 10 bases lying between them. This CDR3 region has 15 residues. Written as DNA, the CDR3 is TGTGCCAGCAGCTTACGGCAGGGAACCTACAATGAGCAGTTCTTC. This sequence encodes CASSLRQGTYNEQFF.

The chain joins TRBV2 to TRBJ1-6, with a weak D call TRBD1 (6 bases). Trimming pared 5 bases from V and 7 bases from J, leaving 12 bases between. The germline V gene encodes CDR1 SNHLY and CDR2 FYNNEI. CDR3 length: 14 amino acids. The CDR3 spells CASSTQQGNSPLHF. CDR3 nucleotide sequence: TGTGCCAGCAGTACTCAACAGGGAAATTCACCCCTCCACTTT.

This clone was seen only a few times. The genes are TRBV12-3 or TRBV12-4 and TRBJ2-1; 10 bases align to TRBD1. J lost 1 base, V lost 2 bases, and 11 bases had no gene match. The CDR3 has 19 residues. CDR3 sequence: CASSLNLVRDRGSYNEQFF. The CDR3 DNA reads TGTGCCAGCAGTTTAAATTTAGTCCGGGACAGGGGTTCCTACAATGAGCAGTTCTTC.

This clone was counted many times. The rearrangement joins TRBV7-2 to TRBJ2-2; D is tentatively TRBD1 or TRBD2 (5 bases each). CDR1 SGHTA and CDR2 FQGNSA come from the germline V gene. Trimming removed 5 bases from V and 2 bases from J, with 15 bases in between. This CDR3 contains 16 residues. CDR3 bases: TGTGCCAGCAGCCAGGTCGGGACCGCTAACACCGGGGAGCTGTTTTTT. Translation gives CASSQVGTANTGELFF.

This clone has a handful of counts. The chain uses TRBV6-1 and TRBJ2-7, with TRBD1 matching 9 bases. V dropped 11 bases and J dropped 6; count of bases not matched to a gene: 11. The germline CDR1 and CDR2 sequences are MNHNS and SASEGT. The CDR3 is 13 residues long. Written as DNA, the CDR3 is TGTGCCTCTGAGCCGGGACAGGGAGGCGAGCAGTACTTC. Encoded protein: CASEPGQGGEQYF.

This clone was detected ten times or more. The chain carries TRBV11-1 and TRBJ1-1; TRBD1 aligns across 11 bases. V was clipped by 5 bases and J by 3 bases; unmatched bases: 8. The CDR3 extends over 16 amino acids. Per germline, CDR1 SGHAT and CDR2 FQDESV (reference sequence). This CDR3 reads CASSIRTGGRDTEAFF. The CDR3 DNA sequence: TGTGCCAGCAGCATCAGGACAGGGGGCAGGGACACTGAAGCTTTCTTT.

This clone was detected ten times or more. The CDR3 here is CASRNGDGFTDTQYF. Written as DNA, the CDR3 is TGTGCCAGCAGGAACGGGGACGGATTCACAGATACGCAGTATTTT. The rearrangement links TRBV27 to TRBJ2-3, with D tentatively TRBD1 or TRBD2 (5 bases each). Germline-derived CDR1 and CDR2 are MNHEY and SMNVEV (reference sequence). The V end was cut by 6 bases, the J end by 2 bases, with 15 bases between. This CDR3 is built from 15 residues.

There are many counts of this clone. The J gene is TRBJ2-7, the V gene TRBV11-2, with a possible D match to TRBD2 (5 bases). CDR1 is SGHAT, CDR2 FQNNGV, per germline. The CDR3 is made up of 15 amino acids. The germline V and J ends were trimmed by 1 base and 4 bases, with 14 bases remaining between them. The CDR3, as DNA: TGTGCCAGCAGCTTAGTACAGATAACGGGGTACGAGCAGTACTTC. Its translation: CASSLVQITGYEQYF.

The table lists this clone with many counts. J is TRBJ1-6 and V is TRBV19; D gene unclear. The CDR3 covers 15 residues. With 6 bases removed from V and 5 bases from J, the gap between germline ends came to 14 bases. CDR1 and CDR2 (germline): LNHDA, SQIVND (reference sequence). The CDR3 bases are TGTGCCAGTAGGGGCCGGGCCAGCGATAATTCACCCCTCCACTTT. Protein sequence: CASRGRASDNSPLHF.

This clone appeared many times. This chain uses TRBV5-1 with TRBJ2-2; D may be TRBD1 or TRBD2 (5 bases each). CDR1 and CDR2 from the germline V gene are SGHRS and YFSETQ. CDR3 length: 15 residues. Trimming pared 3 bases from V and 1 base from J, leaving 10 bases between. CDR3 DNA sequence: TGCGCCAGCAGCTCCGGGACGGAGAACACCGGGGAGCTGTTTTTT. It specifies CASSSGTENTGELFF. Full variable domain (outside the CDR3, taken from reference TRBV5-1 and TRBJ2-2): KAGVTQTPRYLIKTRGQQVTLSCSPISGHRSVSWYQQTPGQGLQFLFEYFSETQRNKGNFPGRFSGRQFSNSRSEMNVSTLELGDSALYLCASSSGTENTGELFFGEGSRLTVL.

This clone was counted only a few times. The rearrangement uses TRBV6-1 and TRBJ2-3, with TRBD2 matching 12 bases. With V trimmed by 6 bases and J by 7 bases, 17 bases remained unmatched. From germline, CDR1 is MNHNS and CDR2 SASEGT. The CDR3 length is 18 residues. CDR3 bases: TGTGCCAGCAGCCCTAGACTAGCGGGGGTTGCAGTACAGAATACGCAGTATTTT. It specifies CASSPRLAGVAVQNTQYF.

In this sample, this clone turned up many times. The chain uses TRBV6-1 and TRBJ1-6; no firm D call. There are 12 residues in the CDR3. Germline V gives CDR1 MNHNS, CDR2 SASEGT. V was clipped by 5 bases and J by 10 bases, with 9 bases between them. In DNA form, the CDR3 reads TGTGCCAGCAGTTCGGACCTCTCACCCCTCCACTTT. Translating it yields CASSSDLSPLHF.

J is TRBJ1-4 and V is TRBV28; D is uncertain. With 7 bases removed from V and 5 bases from J, the gap between germline ends came to 8 bases. The CDR3 runs to 12 residues. The germline gives CDR1 MDHEN, CDR2 SYDVKM. The CDR3 spells CASTGRNEKLFF. The CDR3 coding sequence is TGTGCCAGCACGGGCAGAAATGAAAAACTGTTTTTT.

The table lists this clone with many counts. V is TRBV12-3 or TRBV12-4 and J is TRBJ1-1; D is perhaps TRBD1 (6 bases). This CDR3 spans 13 amino acids. Trimming pared 3 bases from V and 5 bases from J, leaving 10 bases between. CDR3 in amino acids: CASSLGGGTEAFF. CDR3 DNA: TGTGCCAGCAGTTTGGGAGGGGGAACTGAAGCTTTCTTT.

This clone came up a few times. A read error is possible here, since a much larger clone lies one base away. Since the CDR3 does not end with the conserved phenylalanine or tryptophan, this likely comes from a read error. The V and J genes are TRBV10-2 and TRBJ1-1; 7 bases fit TRBD1. The CDR3 has 13 amino acids. The junction had 3 bases not matched to a gene; V was cut back by 6 bases and J by 2 bases. In germline, CDR1 is WSHSY, CDR2 SAAADI. CDR3 DNA sequence: TGCGCCAGCAGGGGGACAGTAAACACTGAAGCTTTCCTT. Protein product: CASRGTVNTEAFL.

This clone occurred many times. The V and J genes are TRBV19 and TRBJ2-2; D remains unclear. V lost 3 bases and J lost 0, with 2 bases in between. Germline loops: CDR1 LNHDA, CDR2 SQIVND (reference sequence). There are 13 residues in the CDR3. CDR3 protein: CASSITNTGELFF. DNA of the CDR3: TGTGCCAGTAGTATTACGAACACCGGGGAGCTGTTTTTT.

CDR3 residues: CAWSVGQAYEQYF. In DNA, the CDR3 is TGTGCCTGGAGTGTTGGGCAGGCCTACGAGCAGTACTTC. The chain uses TRBV30 and TRBJ2-7; no definite D call. The germline V gene has CDR1 GTSNPN and CDR2 SVGIG (reference sequence). V lost 0 bases, J lost 2 bases, and 8 bases lay in between. The CDR3 is 13 amino acids.

This clone was recorded at least ten times. The V and J genes are TRBV27 and TRBJ2-5; D is perhaps TRBD1 (7 bases). Germline V gene lookup returns CDR1 MNHEY and CDR2 SMNVEV (reference sequence). The CDR3 covers 14 residues. V was trimmed by 6 bases and J by 4 bases, leaving 15 bases between them. Written as DNA, the CDR3 is TGTGCCAGCAGCCTCGGACAGGAGGGAGAGACCCAGTACTTC. The encoded protein is CASSLGQEGETQYF.